A single sample gave rise to the 25 T cell receptor beta chains below, sequenced in a study of tumor and adjacent non-tumor tissue in lung cancer (dated by TCRdb to 2016 to 2019). RNA was extracted from bulk unsorted tissue and checked for quality with a NanoDrop ND-1000 and an Agilent 2100. Library preparation was by multiplex PCR. The instrument given in TCRdb is Illumina HiSeq 2500. TCRbeta libraries were built by three rounds of nested PCR using primers (Table S4), following protocols modified from ARM-PCR. The public reads were run again by TCRdb, first through fastp at Q25 and then through MiXCR, and only productive beta chains were kept. Each CDR3 protein appears once, grouped with its most common genes and DNA. Present in this sample are just over 200,000 distinct CDR3 sequences, 71% of which were seen just once. The ten largest clones take up under 30% of the sample. The material sequenced was lung tumor tissue. The receptors were sampled from a man aged 55 to 70 with non-small cell lung cancer.

A note on this clonotype: One end of the junction varies from germline; a read error may be responsible. The rearrangement uses TRBV29-1 and TRBJ2-7, with D tentatively TRBD2 (6 bases). Germline CDR1 and CDR2: SQVTM and ANQGSEA. The CDR3 is 14 residues long. Here the CDR3 DNA reads TGCAGCGTTGAAGGACTAGACCGATCCTACGGGCAGTACTTC. Translation gives CSVEGLDRSYGQYF.

Concerning this clonotype: Possible read error: a much larger clone is one base away. The rearrangement uses TRBV20-1 and TRBJ2-1, with 7 bases fitting TRBD1. The germline V gene encodes CDR1 DFQATT and CDR2 SNEGSKA (reference sequence). Losses at the gene ends were 0 bases for V and 7 bases for J; bases not matched to a gene: 6. The CDR3 length is 14 residues. The CDR3 region is CSARDRGGVNEQFF. The CDR3 DNA reads as TGCAGTGCTAGAGATAGAGGGGGCGTAAATGAGCAGTTCTTC.

This rearrangement joins TRBV4-1 to TRBJ1-4; 9 bases agree with TRBD1. The germline CDR1 and CDR2 sequences are MGHRA and YSYEKL. This CDR3 is built from 15 residues. V dropped 5 bases and J dropped 8; count of bases not matched to a gene: 9. The CDR3 DNA sequence: TGCGCCAGCAGCGTAACCGGGACAGGGATCGAAAAACTGTTTTTT. Its protein product is CASSVTGTGIEKLFF.

This clonotype was observed many times. The CDR3 sequence: CASSLDFRETQYF. The CDR3 region has the DNA TGTGCCAGCAGCTTAGATTTTCGGGAGACCCAGTACTTC. The chain employs TRBV11-3 and TRBJ2-5, with D unresolved. This CDR3 contains 13 residues. Germline assignment: CDR1 SGHNT and CDR2 YENEEA. V lost 0 bases and J 5 bases, leaving 7 bases between the germline ends. The whole variable domain, filled in from reference TRBV11-3 and TRBJ2-5, reads EAGVVQSPRYKIIEKKQPVAFWCNPISGHNTLYWYLQNLGQGPELLIRYENEEAVDDSQLPKDRFSAERLKGVDSTLKIQPAELGDSAVYLCASSLDFRETQYFGPGTRLLVL.

On this clonotype: Being one base from a much bigger clone, this may be a read error. The gene calls are TRBV6-1 and TRBJ2-6; no definite D call. The CDR3 runs 17 residues. CDR1 and CDR2 from the germline V gene are MNHNS and SASEGT. CDR3 in amino acids: CACSSLTAGSGANVLTF. CDR3 in DNA: TGTGCCTGCAGTAGCCTGACGGCCGGCTCTGGGGCCAACGTCCTGACTTTC.

The table lists this clonotype with a count of one. A junction end diverges from the germline sequence, so it may reflect a read error. This chain uses TRBV6-5 with TRBJ2-3, with D perhaps TRBD1 or TRBD2 (6 bases each). The CDR3 is 15 residues long. Germline V gene lookup returns CDR1 MNHEY and CDR2 SVGAGI. CDR3 nucleotides: TGTACCAGCAGCCTTCTAGCTGGGGGGCCAAATACGCAGTATTTT. This translates into CTSSLLAGGPNTQYF.

About this clonotype: A read error may produce the germline difference seen at one junction end. This chain joins TRBV20-1 and TRBJ1-4; D is possibly TRBD1 (6 bases). Germline V gene lookup returns CDR1 DFQATT and CDR2 SNEGSKA (reference sequence). The CDR3 extends over 12 amino acids. The CDR3: CSVTSQGRKVFF. The CDR3 coding sequence is TGCAGTGTTACATCGCAGGGGAGAAAAGTGTTTTTT.

The rearrangement joins TRBV5-1 to TRBJ1-2; 9 bases map to TRBD1. The V and J ends lost 1 base and 10 bases, in that order; junction bases with no gene match: 8. The germline gives CDR1 SGHRS, CDR2 YFSETQ. CDR3 length: 14 amino acids. CDR3: CASSLIGTGRDYTF. The DNA of the CDR3 is TGCGCCAGCAGCTTGATCGGGACAGGGAGGGACTACACCTTC.

As regards this clonotype: One end of the junction varies from germline; a read error may be responsible. V is TRBV29-1 and J is TRBJ1-1; D is unresolved. In germline, CDR1 is SQVTM, CDR2 ANQGSEA. This CDR3 is 12 amino acids long. CDR3 DNA sequence: TGCAGCATTGAAAGTGGATCCGCTGAAGTTTTCTTT. Translating gives CSIESGSAEVFF.

Comments on this clonotype: Compared with germline, one end of the junction differs, possibly owing to a read error. The V call is TRBV11-3, the J call TRBJ2-1; D might be TRBD2 (6 bases). CDR3 length: 14 amino acids. CDR1 and CDR2 (germline): SGHNT, YENEEA. CDR3 amino acids: CASSRSSGHNEQFF. The CDR3 DNA is TGTGCCAGCAGCCGTTCCAGCGGGCACAATGAACAGTTCTTC.

Details on this clonotype: This is likely a read error, given that the CDR3 carries no conserved phenylalanine or tryptophan at its end. CDR3 in amino acids: CSARDITRGTGNTEAFS. The CDR3 DNA is TGCAGTGCTAGAGATATTACGCGAGGGACAGGGAACACTGAAGCTTTCTCT. The chain employs TRBV20-1 and TRBJ1-1, with 8 nucleotides matching TRBD1. Germline CDR1 and CDR2: DFQATT and SNEGSKA (reference sequence). V lost 0 bases and J lost 1; bases outside the gene matches: 10. This CDR3 contains 17 residues.

Concerning this clonotype: Sequence at one end of the junction differs from germline and may be a read error. This sequence joins TRBV29-1 and TRBJ2-3; the match to TRBD2 covers 12 bases. This CDR3 has 15 residues. The V gene's germline CDR1 is SQVTM and CDR2 ANQGSEA. CDR3 in amino acids: CSVVILAGGTDMQYF. As DNA, the CDR3 is TGCAGTGTAGTAATTCTAGCGGGAGGGACAGATATGCAGTATTTT.

In the case of this clonotype: Without the conserved terminal phenylalanine or tryptophan, this CDR3 likely stems from a read error. The genes are TRBV6-2 or TRBV6-3 and TRBJ1-2; D is possibly TRBD1 (5 bases). Per germline, CDR1 MNHEY and CDR2 SVGEGT. The CDR3 runs 15 residues. CDR3 in DNA: TGTACCAGCAGTTTATCAACCGGGATAGGGGAAGGCTACACCGTC. This sequence encodes CTSSLSTGIGEGYTV.

This clonotype was counted many times. The chain carries TRBV20-1 and TRBJ1-3, with D hard to call. The germline CDR1 and CDR2 sequences are DFQATT and SNEGSKA (reference sequence). Trimming shortened V by 7 bases and J by 4 bases, and 14 bases separated the two germline ends. There are 13 residues in the CDR3. The CDR3 here is CSGTKGNGNTIYF. DNA of the CDR3: TGCAGTGGAACAAAGGGTAACGGAAACACCATATATTTT.

A remark on this clonotype: A junction boundary mismatches the germline segment, possibly from a read error. The chain has TRBV20-1 and TRBJ2-5; a possible D gene is TRBD2 (6 bases). CDR1 and CDR2 from the germline V gene are DFQATT and SNEGSKA (reference sequence). CDR3 size: 17 residues. This chain's CDR3 is CNARDSTSGGMSKTQYF. In nucleotides, the CDR3 is TGCAATGCTAGAGATTCAACCAGCGGAGGGATGTCGAAGACCCAGTACTTC.

To note about this clonotype: A much larger clone is a single base away; this may be a read error. The V call is TRBV20-1, the J call TRBJ2-7; TRBD1 might be the D (6 bases). This CDR3 has 13 amino acids. The germline V gene encodes CDR1 DFQATT and CDR2 SNEGSKA (reference sequence). With 4 bases removed from V and 3 bases from J, the gap between germline ends came to 13 bases. The CDR3 bases are TGCAGTGCTAACGGGGACACCAGCTACGAGCAGTACTTC. Translating it yields CSANGDTSYEQYF.

This clonotype has a count of ten or more. This rearrangement joins TRBV20-1 to TRBJ2-3; D remains ambiguous. V lost 3 bases, J lost 2 bases, and 3 bases lay in between. In germline, CDR1 is DFQATT, CDR2 SNEGSKA (reference sequence). This CDR3 has 11 amino acids. Here the CDR3 DNA reads TGCAGTGCTAGGATCACAGATACGCAGTATTTT. Encoded protein: CSARITDTQYF.

Concerning this clonotype: At one of its ends the junction is not consistent with the germline gene, which may arise from a read error. V gene TRBV7-2 combines with J gene TRBJ1-6; D is unclear. The CDR3 loop spans 14 amino acids. CDR1 and CDR2 (germline): SGHTA, FQGNSA. The CDR3 loop is CACSLVRFNSPLHF. The CDR3 nucleotides read TGTGCCTGCAGCTTAGTGAGGTTTAATTCACCCCTCCACTTT.

Concerning this clonotype: Possible read error: a much larger clone is one base away. This sequence joins TRBV20-1 and TRBJ2-2; 8 bases agree with TRBD1. V lost 3 bases and J lost 7; bases outside the gene matches: 10. The germline V gene has CDR1 DFQATT and CDR2 SNEGSKA (reference sequence). CDR3 length: 15 residues. The chain's CDR3 is CSASTPGQESGELFF. CDR3 coding DNA: TGCAGTGCTAGTACCCCGGGACAGGAGAGCGGGGAGCTGTTTTTT.

This sequence joins TRBV11-2 and TRBJ2-1, with a weak D call TRBD1 (6 bases). CDR1 and CDR2 (germline): SGHAT, FQNNGV. This CDR3 is built from 17 residues. With 6 bases removed from V and 1 base from J, the gap between germline ends came to 19 bases. CDR3: CASRDYRELFSYNEQFF. CDR3 DNA: TGTGCCAGCAGGGATTACAGGGAATTATTTTCCTACAATGAGCAGTTCTTC.

About this clonotype: A much larger clone lies a single base off, so this may be a read error. This chain links TRBV12-3 or TRBV12-4 with TRBJ1-2; D remains unclear. V was pared by 8 bases and J by 8 bases, with 12 bases between. This CDR3 comprises 11 residues. Written as DNA, the CDR3 is TGTGCCAGCGAAGGAGTGCGCGGCTACACCTTC. As protein: CASEGVRGYTF.

About this clonotype: The CDR3 does not end in the conserved phenylalanine or tryptophan, so this is likely a read error. The CDR3 here is CASSFRGVSNDKLFL. The CDR3 coding sequence is TGTGCCAGCAGCTTTCGGGGGGTATCTAATGACAAACTGTTTTTA. The chain uses TRBV11-2 and TRBJ1-4, with a possible D match to TRBD1 (5 bases). Per germline, CDR1 SGHAT and CDR2 FQNNGV. CDR3 length: 15 residues.

As regards this clonotype: The junction departs from germline at one end; a sequencing error may be responsible. The V and J genes are TRBV20-1 and TRBJ1-5; D uncertain. This CDR3 has 14 amino acids. Looked up from germline, CDR1 is DFQATT and CDR2 is SNEGSKA (reference sequence). CDR3 loop: CSSRDARATEPQHF. The CDR3 DNA is TGCAGTTCTAGAGATGCCCGGGCAACTGAGCCCCAGCACTTT.

This clonotype came up a few times. The CDR3 nucleotides are TGCAGTGCTAGAAAAGCGGTCGATAGCACAGATACGCAGTATTTT. Amino acids: CSARKAVDSTDTQYF. The chain carries TRBV20-1 and TRBJ2-3, with D possibly TRBD2 on 5 matching bases. The CDR3 has 15 residues. Trimming left V 2 bases short and J 0 bases short, with 12 bases between. Germline V gives CDR1 DFQATT, CDR2 SNEGSKA (reference sequence).

In its sample, this clonotype was seen once. This may stem from a read error, because a much larger clone lies one nucleotide away. This rearrangement joins TRBV12-3 or TRBV12-4 to TRBJ1-2; D remains unclear. The CDR3 is made up of 13 amino acids. The CDR3 region has the DNA TGTGTCAGCAGTTTCGGACCCAGCCCCTACTACACCTTC. Translating it yields CVSSFGPSPYYTF.